The entry that follows covers one T cell receptor (delta chain) sequence. Its specificity is not known. Trimming took off 2 bases at V and 7 bases at J, with 17 bases between the two ends. The length of the CDR3 is 15 residues. Germline lookup yields CDR1 TSWWSYY and CDR2 QGS. The sample belongs to a study of Vδ1+ human thymocytes. Findings of the study overall: TRD repertoires were essentially private, unlike widely shared TRG clonotypes. Thymic TRG and TRD repertoires appeared highly polyclonal, with Gaussian CDR3 length distributions. About 20% of thymic delta-chain sequences were Vdelta2, with few Vdelta3, unlike blood Vdelta1+ controls.

RNA was extracted from the cells and then reverse transcribed. The CDR3 regions were amplified by multiplex PCR from V-gene primers to a constant-region primer. TCRdb applied CATT to the multiplex PCR reads for clone calling. This table has 50,000 to 75,000 delta-chain clones, about 15% appearing once. What was sequenced was Vdelta1+ gamma-delta thymocytes from the thymus. The sample's subset: FACS-sorted CD3+ TCRalphabeta- TCRVdelta1+ TCRVdelta2- thymocytes. The chain employs TRDV1 and TRDJ1; D perhaps matches TRDD3 (5 bases). The clonotype comes from a girl less than two years old who had congenital heart surgery. The CDR3 DNA sequence: TGTGCTCTTGGGGAATTAGGGGGCAGTTGGGGTAAACTCATCTTT. Its protein product is CALGELGGSWGKLIF.